The 8 T cell receptor beta chains presented below share a single source sample, sequenced in a study of blood T cell repertoires in COVID-19 (dated by TCRdb to 2018 to 2021). The library relied on the immunoSEQ multiplex PCR assay. TCRdb retrieved this table from immuneACCESS and kept in-frame rearrangements only. Not all clones are present; in checked studies, unresolved V genes account for under half, and no reason is known for the remainder. The sample includes 270,000 or so clones, with approximately 89% observed a single time. The ten largest clones add up to more than 9.5% of the sample. The sample taken for sequencing was peripheral blood. The receptor source for this set is a woman aged 25 to 45 with COVID-19, enrolled during active disease.

V usage is TRBV4-2 and J usage is TRBJ1-4, with unresolved D. V was cut by 1 base and J by 3 bases, with 9 bases left in between. Germline CDR1 LGHNA, CDR2 YNFKEQ. CDR3 length: 15 residues. This chain's CDR3 is CASSQASGANEKLFF. CDR3 in DNA: TGTGCCAGCAGCCAAGCCTCGGGAGCTAATGAAAAACTGTTTTTT.

This chain connects TRBV27 to TRBJ1-3; D is uncertain. The CDR3 is 11 residues long. Per the germline V gene, CDR1 is MNHEY and CDR2 is SMNVEV (reference sequence). The ends were cut back, 5 bases at V and 4 bases at J, with 3 bases in the middle. CDR3 nucleotides: TGTGCCAGCAGTCGGGGAAACACCATATATTTT. This gives the protein CASSRGNTIYF.

This chain joins TRBV14 and TRBJ2-5, with unresolved D. Trimming pared 4 bases from V and 5 bases from J, leaving 11 bases between. The CDR3 spans 13 residues. Germline values: CDR1 SGHDN, CDR2 FVKESK. The DNA of the CDR3 is TGTGCCAGCAGCCCGTTGGGCCCTGAGACCCAGTACTTC. This sequence encodes CASSPLGPETQYF.

The rearrangement joins TRBV13 to TRBJ2-1; D call uncertain. The CDR3 consists of 15 residues. Germline CDR1 is PRHDT and CDR2 is FYEKMQ (reference sequence). V shed 0 bases and J shed 0 bases, with 6 bases lying between them. CDR3 sequence reads: CASSLGQLSYNEQFF. The CDR3 DNA follows: TGTGCCAGCAGCTTAGGACAGCTCTCCTACAATGAGCAGTTCTTC. Combining the CDR3 with reference TRBV13 and TRBJ2-1 gives the whole variable domain AAGVIQSPRHLIKEKRETATLKCYPIPRHDTVYWYQQGPGQDPQFLISFYEKMQSDKGSIPDRFSAQQFSDYHSELNMSSLELGDSALYFCASSLGQLSYNEQFFGPGTRLTVL.

The chain carries TRBV6-5 and TRBJ1-1; D not certain. V lost 6 bases and J 4 bases, leaving 9 bases between the germline ends. This CDR3 spans 12 amino acids. Germline V gene lookup returns CDR1 MNHEY and CDR2 SVGAGI. CDR3 DNA sequence: TGTGCCAGCAGACGACAAGGCACTGAAGCTTTCTTT. Protein: CASRRQGTEAFF.

CDR3 sequence reads: CSAPAPTGEQETQYF. The CDR3 DNA follows: TGCAGCGCCCCCGCCCCGACAGGGGAGCAAGAGACCCAGTACTTC. The V and J genes are TRBV29-1 and TRBJ2-5; 8 positions agree with TRBD1. Looked up from germline, CDR1 is SQVTM and CDR2 is ANQGSEA. The CDR3 runs to 15 residues. J was trimmed by 2 bases and V by 7 bases; bases with no gene match: 12. The entire variable domain, with the rest obtained from reference TRBV29-1 and TRBJ2-5, is as follows: SAVISQKPSRDICQRGTSLTIQCQVDSQVTMMFWYRQQPGQSLTLIATANQGSEATYESGFVIDKFPISRPNLTFSTLTVSNMSPEDSSIYLCSAPAPTGEQETQYFGPGTRLLVL.

The rearrangement joins TRBV27 to TRBJ2-7; D is possibly TRBD2 (5 bases). V was cut by 2 bases and J by 4 bases, with 15 bases left in between. This CDR3 spans 15 amino acids. The germline V gene encodes CDR1 MNHEY and CDR2 SMNVEV (reference sequence). The CDR3 sequence is CASSLAGHDLYEQYF. In nucleotides, the CDR3 is TGTGCCAGCAGTTTAGCGGGTCACGATTTGTACGAGCAGTACTTC.

This chain joins TRBV5-1 and TRBJ2-5; no definite D call. Germline CDR1 reads SGHRS; CDR2 reads YFSETQ. The CDR3 runs 15 residues. Trimming cost V 4 bases and J 5 bases, with 18 bases left between them. The CDR3 reads CASSQATAHQETQYF. In nucleotides, the CDR3 is TGCGCCAGCAGCCAGGCGACCGCCCATCAGGAGACCCAGTACTTC. Using reference TRBV5-1 and TRBJ2-5 for the parts outside the CDR3, the full variable domain is KAGVTQTPRYLIKTRGQQVTLSCSPISGHRSVSWYQQTPGQGLQFLFEYFSETQRNKGNFPGRFSGRQFSNSRSEMNVSTLELGDSALYLCASSQATAHQETQYFGPGTRLLVL.